This TCR beta chain was observed in a study of blood T cell repertoires in COVID-19. Background on the study: Acute and convalescent COVID-19 samples came from the United States, Italy and Spain.

The germline CDR1 and CDR2 sequences are MRHNA and SNTAGT. This CDR3 contains 16 residues. V gave up 3 bases and J gave up 5 bases; unmatched junction bases: 8. Data came from immunoSEQ multiplex PCR; TCRdb stores just in-frame clones and leaves some out. The sample records fewer than 250,000 clones, roughly 90% being singletons. The specimen was peripheral blood. The TCR originated in a man in his 70s with acute or convalescent COVID-19. The J gene is TRBJ2-1, the V gene TRBV6-4, with 9 bases aligning to TRBD1. CDR3 sequence (DNA): TGTGCCAGCAGTGATCAACCAGGGACAGGGCACAATGAGCAGTTCTTC. Protein product: CASSDQPGTGHNEQFF.